The sequence of this T cell receptor beta chain was determined in a study of blood T cell repertoires in COVID-19. Study background: Sites in the United States, Italy and Spain provided acute and convalescent COVID-19 samples. In each case, the material was cDNA or gDNA derived from T cells, B-cell-depleted T cells, or PBMCs.

Trimming cost V 2 bases and J 3 bases, with 10 bases left between them. The V gene's germline CDR1 is MNHEY and CDR2 SMNVEV (reference sequence). This CDR3 region has 14 residues. As handled by the study authors: Nucleated cell counts were estimated from reference gene primer amplification. The data were produced by immunoSEQ multiplex PCR, yet TCRdb's version contains in-frame clones alone and is incomplete. V, J and clone size reflect that table, while D and trimming were determined from the DNA. The repertoire holds around 270,000 clones, with 80% to 85% as singletons. Recruited during active infection, patients (from Seattle) were subsequently followed longitudinally.

The J gene is TRBJ1-1, the V gene TRBV27; D not certain. This clonotype was obtained from a person aged 70 to 80 with COVID-19, enrolled during active disease. Sequenced: peripheral blood. The CDR3 loop reads CASSLVGWDTEAFF. CDR3 DNA: TGTGCCAGCAGTTTAGTGGGCTGGGACACTGAAGCTTTCTTT.